This TCR beta chain was identified in a study of T cell repertoires in cytomegalovirus infection. Background on the study: From public TCR beta signatures came an indication of both CMV infection and matching HLA type. Whole-study results and caveats: CMV-specific HLA-C-restricted TCR beta clonotypes dominated the ex vivo response. Accumulated public TCR beta family frequency recognized individuals carrying CMV together with the relevant HLA.

As for this clonotype: Antigen specificity is unknown.

V shed 3 bases, J shed 0 bases, and the junction held 5 bases outside the gene matches. The CDR3 is made up of 15 amino acids. Germline CDR1 reads SGHDN; CDR2 reads FVKESK. TCRdb itself ran the reads through MiXCR, one entry per CDR3 protein. The sample records a few hundred thousand distinct CDR3 sequences, about 34% being singletons. This TCR was recovered from a human donor in good health (CMV status not recorded). Some clones in this sample may be carry-over from other donors' samples. This sequence joins TRBV14 and TRBJ2-7, with 7 bases lining up with TRBD2. The specimen comprised cultured PBMCs, sampled from culture after CMV antigen stimulation. CDR3 loop: CASSQGGGPSYEQYF. CDR3 coding DNA: TGTGCCAGCAGCCAGGGGGGGGGACCCTCCTACGAGCAGTACTTC.